This is a list of T cell receptor beta chains from one sample in a study of cytomegalovirus exposure and HLA in healthy donors. Assay: immunoSEQ multiplex PCR; the TCRdb copy retains only in-frame clones and omits some. The sample includes about 120,000 clones, 6.5% to 9.5% of them seen just once. The sequenced sample was PBMCs. Receptors originate from a woman aged 40 to 55 in good health and CMV-seropositive. Both conserved end residues are part of each CDR3. D genes are given only for firm matches. Only part of the rows carry a size: once, few, many, or a class if the clone is expanded.

>TRBD1|TRBV6-1|few|TRBJ1-1
TGTGCCAGCAGTGAGGACAGGGACACTGAAGCTTTCTTT
CASSEDRDTEAFF
>TRBD2|TRBV30|NA|TRBJ2-7
TGTGCCTGTTTCTCGGGGGGGCTCTACGAGCAGTACTTC
CACFSGGLYEQYF
>NA|TRBV7-8|NA|TRBJ2-5
TGTGCCAGCAGCTTTTTAGCGAGTGGAGAGACCCAGTACTTC
CASSFLASGETQYF
>NA|TRBV2|NA|TRBJ2-7
TGTGCCAGCAGCCTAGGGATACCGGGACAACTATACGAGCAGTACTTC
CASSLGIPGQLYEQYF
>NA|TRBV5-4|NA|TRBJ2-3
TGTGCCAGCAGCTCGACATATACGCAGTATTTT
CASSSTYTQYF
>NA|TRBV6-1|few|TRBJ2-3
TGTGCCAGCAGTGAAGCGCGTTACCCCGCGGATACGCAGTATTTT
CASSEARYPADTQYF
>NA|TRBV11-2|NA|TRBJ2-3
TGTGTCAGCAGCTCAGGAACCACAGATACGCAGTATTTT
CVSSSGTTDTQYF
>TRBD1|TRBV27|medium-sized|TRBJ1-2
TGTGCCAGCAGTTTATATTTCGGGACAGGGCACTCTAACTATGGCTACACCTTC
CASSLYFGTGHSNYGYTF
>NA|TRBV6-6|NA|TRBJ1-6
TGTGCCAGCAGTTACGAGGGAGGCTCCCATTCACCCCTCCACTTT
CASSYEGGSHSPLHF
>NA|TRBV7-2|few|TRBJ2-2
TGTGCCAGCAGCTCCCGACTAGCGAACACCGGGGAGCTGTTTTTT
CASSSRLANTGELFF
>NA|TRBV28|NA|TRBJ2-2
TGTGCCAGCAGTTTAATTAGGAACACCGGGGAGCTGTTTTTT
CASSLIRNTGELFF
>TRBD2|TRBV5-1|few|TRBJ2-3
TGCGCCAGCAGCTTCTTAGCGGGCAGAAGCACAGATACGCAGTATTTT
CASSFLAGRSTDTQYF
>NA|TRBV19|few|TRBJ1-1
TGTGCCAGTAGTCCGACAGAGAACACTGAAGCTTTCTTT
CASSPTENTEAFF
>TRBD2|TRBV19|few|TRBJ2-3
TGTGCCAGTAGTATTTCCTCGGGGGGTGGCACAGATACGCAGTATTTT
CASSISSGGGTDTQYF
>TRBD1|TRBV10-3|NA|TRBJ1-5
TGTGCCATCAGTGGGGGACAGGGTAAGCCCCAGCATTTT
CAISGGQGKPQHF
>TRBD1|TRBV27|few|TRBJ2-7
TGTGCCAGCAGGCAGCCAGGGTCGGGACAGCACTACGAGCAGTACTTC
CASRQPGSGQHYEQYF
>NA|TRBV20-1|NA|TRBJ2-1
TGCAGTGCTACAGGAGGAGATGAGCAGTTCTTC
CSATGGDEQFF
>TRBD1|TRBV2|few|TRBJ2-2
TGTGCCAGGAGGGCCAACAGGGGCGGGGAGCTGTTTTTT
CARRANRGGELFF
>NA|TRBV15|NA|TRBJ2-7
TGTGCCACCAGCAGAGATCTACTGAACTACGAGCCGTACTTC
CATSRDLLNYEPYF
>NA|TRBV2|NA|TRBJ2-7
TGTGCCAGCAGTGTGGCCAGGGGCCCCTACGAGCAGTACTTC
CASSVARGPYEQYF
>NA|TRBV19|NA|TRBJ1-4
TGTGCCAGTAGTAGACAGCTTGCAACTAATGAAAAACTGTTTTTT
CASSRQLATNEKLFF
>NA|TRBV25-1|few|TRBJ2-2
TGTGCCAGCAGCCCCGTTGCCGGGGAGCTGTTTTTT
CASSPVAGELFF
>TRBD2|TRBV6-1|few|TRBJ2-3
TGTGCCAGGCCCGGGACTACAACAGATACGCAGTATTTT
CARPGTTTDTQYF
>NA|TRBV11-1|NA|TRBJ1-3
TGTGCCAGCAGTGGGAGTCTGTATGGAAACACCATATATTTT
CASSGSLYGNTIYF
>NA|TRBV27|NA|TRBJ1-6
TGTGCCAGCAGTTCCCCAGGGTATAATTCACCCCTCCACTTT
CASSSPGYNSPLHF
>TRBD1|TRBV7-9|few|TRBJ2-3
TGTGCCAGCAGCTTAGGGGACAGAGCGCCAGATACGCAGTATTTT
CASSLGDRAPDTQYF
>TRBD1|TRBV4-1|NA|TRBJ1-5
TGCGCCAGCAGCCAAGTTTCGAACAGGGGGAAGAGCAATCAGCCCCAGCATTTT
CASSQVSNRGKSNQPQHF
>TRBD1|TRBV9|NA|TRBJ1-2
TGTGCCAGCAGCTCCCAGGGGGGAGGCTACACCTTC
CASSSQGGGYTF
>NA|TRBV7-2|few|TRBJ2-7
TGTGCCAGCAGCTTAGGGCAGGGATTCTACGAGCAGTACTTC
CASSLGQGFYEQYF
>NA|TRBV28|NA|TRBJ1-5
TGTGCCGCTATGGGGCAGATTAGCAATCAGCCCCAGCATTTT
CAAMGQISNQPQHF
>TRBD1|TRBV30|few|TRBJ2-7
TGTGCCTGGAGGCCGTCAGGGGGATTCGGGTACGAGCAGTACTTC
CAWRPSGGFGYEQYF